These 23 T cell receptor beta chains were all obtained from the same sample, sequenced in a study of T cell repertoires in cytomegalovirus infection. TCRdb re-called the reads through MiXCR, storing one row per CDR3 protein. The sample records more than 250,000 distinct CDR3 sequences, approximately 15% being singletons. Sequencing was done on a sample of PBMCs. The source is a human donor in good health (CMV status not recorded). Some clones in this sample may be carry-over from other donors' samples.

This clonotype was seen repeatedly, ten times or more. The rearrangement links TRBV19 to TRBJ1-5; maybe TRBD1 (5 bases). The length of the CDR3 is 15 residues. Germline loops: CDR1 LNHDA, CDR2 SQIVND (reference sequence). The ends were cut back, 1 base at V and 4 bases at J, with 11 bases in the middle. This chain's CDR3 is CASSIGAGRNQPQHF. The CDR3 nucleotides read TGTGCCAGTAGTATAGGGGCAGGGAGGAATCAGCCCCAGCATTTT.

This clonotype was seen at least ten times. CDR3 sequence (DNA): TGTGCCAGCAGCTTAGACTCATTGGACCAAGAGACCCAGTACTTC. Protein product: CASSLDSLDQETQYF. The chain links TRBV7-9 to TRBJ2-5; no definite D call. This CDR3 is 15 amino acids long. Between the trimmed V and J ends, which lost 1 base and 0 bases, there was a span of 9 bases. Germline assignment: CDR1 SEHNR and CDR2 FQNEAQ (reference sequence).

This clonotype was picked up many times. The chain has TRBV6-1 and TRBJ1-5, with D possibly being TRBD1 (5 bases). The V gene's germline CDR1 is MNHNS and CDR2 SASEGT. The CDR3 consists of 17 residues. Trimming left V 2 bases short and J 5 bases short, with 19 bases between. The DNA of the CDR3 is TGTGCCAGCAGTGAACATCACGAAAGGGGATTGGATCAGCCCCAGCATTTT. It yields the protein CASSEHHERGLDQPQHF.

V and J are TRBV20-1 and TRBJ2-3, with 9 bases identical to TRBD2. Germline trimming cut 5 bases from V and 1 base from J; bases unmatched to any gene: 7. The length of the CDR3 is 15 residues. Germline V CDR1 and CDR2: DFQATT, SNEGSKA (reference sequence). CDR3 nucleotide sequence: TGCAGTGCTCCGCAGACTAGCGGTCGCACAGATACGCAGTATTTT. Its protein product is CSAPQTSGRTDTQYF.

This clonotype was detected ten times or more. The J gene is TRBJ1-3, the V gene TRBV7-2, with TRBD1 matching 8 bases. Germline values: CDR1 SGHTA, CDR2 FQGNSA. The CDR3 is 16 amino acids. Germline trimming cut 4 bases from V and 0 bases from J; bases unmatched to any gene: 5. CDR3: CASSYGQGNSGNTIYF. The CDR3 bases are TGTGCCAGCAGCTACGGACAGGGTAACTCTGGAAACACCATATATTTT.

The genes are TRBV5-5 and TRBJ1-6, with 10 nucleotides matching TRBD1. J gave up 6 bases and V 4 bases, and 4 bases lay outside the gene matches. CDR3 size: 15 residues. The germline V gene encodes CDR1 SGHKS and CDR2 YYEKEE (reference sequence). The DNA of the CDR3 is TGTGCCAGCAGCGGGACAGGGGCGTCTAATTCACCCCTCCACTTT. Amino acid sequence: CASSGTGASNSPLHF.

This chain uses TRBV28 with TRBJ2-7; 8 bases are shared with TRBD1. The CDR3 loop spans 13 amino acids. V was clipped by 5 bases and J by 3 bases; unmatched bases: 3. Germline lookup yields CDR1 MDHEN and CDR2 SYDVKM. CDR3 sequence: CASSAGGYYEQYF. In nucleotides, the CDR3 is TGTGCCAGCAGTGCAGGGGGCTACTACGAGCAGTACTTC.

This clonotype was observed many times. The rearrangement joins TRBV7-8 to TRBJ2-7; 7 nucleotides agree with TRBD2. Germline-derived CDR1 and CDR2 are SGHVS and FQNEAQ. With V trimmed by 3 bases and J by 1 base, 3 bases remained unmatched. CDR3 length: 14 amino acids. CDR3 protein: CASSFGGRSYEQYF. The CDR3 nucleotides read TGTGCCAGCAGCTTTGGCGGGAGATCCTACGAGCAGTACTTC. Looking up the rest from reference TRBV7-8 and TRBJ2-7 gives the full variable domain: GAGVSQSPRYKVAKRGQDVALRCDPISGHVSLFWYQQALGQGPEFLTYFQNEAQLDKSGLPSDRFFAERPEGSVSTLKIQRTQQEDSAVYLCASSFGGRSYEQYFGPGTRLTVT.

V gene TRBV7-6 combines with J gene TRBJ1-1; D call uncertain. CDR1 and CDR2 (germline): SGHVS, FNYEAQ. There are 12 residues in the CDR3. Trimming took off 3 bases at V and 3 bases at J, with 5 bases between the two ends. CDR3 region: CASSFSDTEAFF. The CDR3, as DNA: TGTGCCAGCAGCTTTTCTGACACTGAAGCTTTCTTT.

V gene TRBV28 combines with J gene TRBJ2-7, with D perhaps matching TRBD1 (6 bases). Between the trimmed V and J ends, which lost 7 bases and 4 bases, there was a span of 17 bases. The CDR3 is 14 residues long. Germline lookup yields CDR1 MDHEN and CDR2 SYDVKM. The CDR3 reads CASTLGTGRYEQYF. The CDR3 region has the DNA TGTGCCAGCACCCTGGGAACAGGGCGATACGAGCAGTACTTC.

This clonotype turned up a few times. The germline gene is not matched at one end of the junction; a read error may be the cause. The chain combines TRBV20-1 with TRBJ1-6; D may be TRBD1 (5 bases). There are 14 residues in the CDR3. Germline V gene data show CDR1 as DFQATT and CDR2 as SNEGSKA (reference sequence). CDR3 sequence (DNA): TGCAGTGCGTTCGGCCAGGGTTATAGTTCACCCCTCCACTTT. It encodes CSAFGQGYSSPLHF.

This clonotype was seen repeatedly, ten times or more. The genes are TRBV12-3 or TRBV12-4 and TRBJ1-1; 9 bases match TRBD1. V dropped 6 bases and J dropped 1; count of bases not matched to a gene: 6. The CDR3 is 15 residues long. CDR3 in amino acids: CASSRTGAGNTEAFF. The CDR3 DNA is TGTGCCAGCAGCCGGACAGGGGCTGGGAACACTGAAGCTTTCTTT.

This clonotype was seen many times. The gene calls are TRBV7-2 and TRBJ1-5, with TRBD1 identical over 12 bases. The CDR3 loop spans 18 amino acids. Unmatched junction bases numbered 7, after V lost 2 bases and J lost 2 bases. CDR1 SGHTA and CDR2 FQGNSA come from the germline V gene. In DNA, the CDR3 is TGTGCCAGCAGCTTATCAGGGACAGGGGGCATGGGCAATCAGCCCCAGCATTTT. This sequence encodes CASSLSGTGGMGNQPQHF. The variable domain in full, completed from reference TRBV7-2 and TRBJ1-5, reads GAGVSQSPSNKVTEKGKDVELRCDPISGHTALYWYRQSLGQGLEFLIYFQGNSAPDKSGLPSDRFSAERTGGSVSTLTIQRTQQEDSAVYLCASSLSGTGGMGNQPQHFGDGTRLSIL.

The chain links TRBV18 to TRBJ1-5, with 10 positions matching TRBD1. The CDR3 totals 15 residues. J gave up 6 bases and V 3 bases, and 5 bases lay outside the gene matches. Germline values: CDR1 KGHSH, CDR2 LQKENI. As DNA, the CDR3 is TGTGCCAGCTCACCGGGACAGGGGTTGGGTCAGCCCCAGCATTTT. Its protein product is CASSPGQGLGQPQHF.

This clonotype was found a few times. The V gene is TRBV28, the J gene TRBJ1-1, with a tentative D call TRBD1 (5 bases). CDR3 length equals 12 residues. Germline assignment: CDR1 MDHEN and CDR2 SYDVKM. V dropped 8 bases and J dropped 6 bases, with 13 bases sitting between them. CDR3 sequence reads: CASHHGTAEAFF. CDR3 sequence (DNA): TGTGCCAGCCACCATGGGACCGCTGAAGCTTTCTTT.

On this clonotype: A read error is possible here, since a much larger clone lies one base away. The rearrangement joins TRBV20-1 to TRBJ2-1; D remains ambiguous. Trimming left V 1 base short and J 5 bases short, with 3 bases between. CDR3 size: 11 residues. Germline-derived CDR1 and CDR2 are DFQATT and SNEGSKA (reference sequence). DNA of the CDR3: TGCAGTGCTAGAGGGAACAATGAGCAGTTCTTC. Translated: CSARGNNEQFF.

The genes are TRBV6-5 and TRBJ2-3; D may be TRBD1 (6 bases). V gave up 3 bases and J gave up 4 bases, with 14 bases separating them. CDR3 length: 15 residues. Germline CDR1 MNHEY, CDR2 SVGAGI. CDR3 DNA sequence: TGTGCCAGCAGTTATACGGGACAACCGGCAGATACGCAGTATTTT. Translation: CASSYTGQPADTQYF.

This clonotype was detected many times. The V and J genes are TRBV10-3 and TRBJ2-7; maybe TRBD1 (6 bases). CDR3 length: 14 residues. CDR1 and CDR2 (germline): ENHRY, SYGVKD. The V and J ends lost 6 bases and 3 bases respectively, with 15 bases between them. CDR3 coding DNA: TGTGCCATCAGGATCAGGGGCGGAATCTACGAGCAGTACTTC. It specifies CAIRIRGGIYEQYF.

The V gene is TRBV10-3, the J gene TRBJ1-1; D uncertain. V was shortened by 8 bases and J by 4 bases, with 11 bases between the two germline ends. Germline V gene lookup returns CDR1 ENHRY and CDR2 SYGVKD. CDR3 size: 12 residues. CDR3 amino acids: CAIAESGTEAFF. In DNA form, the CDR3 reads TGTGCCATCGCAGAGTCGGGCACTGAAGCTTTCTTT.

This clonotype was seen at least ten times. The chain recombines TRBV4-2 with TRBJ2-1; 8 bases are shared with TRBD2. The CDR3 covers 16 residues. Germline-derived CDR1 and CDR2 are LGHNA and YNFKEQ. V shed 1 base and J 5 bases; nucleotides not matched to a gene: 7. The CDR3, as DNA: TGTGCCAGCAGCCAAGGCTTAACTAGCGGACACAATGAGCAGTTCTTC. The encoded protein is CASSQGLTSGHNEQFF.

The table lists this clonotype with a few counts. V is TRBV20-1 and J is TRBJ1-4; D might be TRBD1 (5 bases). Trimming shortened V by 6 bases and J by 5 bases, and 13 bases separated the two germline ends. Germline loops: CDR1 DFQATT, CDR2 SNEGSKA (reference sequence). There are 13 residues in the CDR3. CDR3 amino acids: CSARDARNEKLFF. The CDR3 coding sequence is TGCAGTGCGAGGGACGCGAGGAATGAAAAACTGTTTTTT.

This clonotype was detected ten times or more. The chain combines TRBV7-2 with TRBJ1-3; 8 nucleotides line up with TRBD1. The V gene end was trimmed by 4 bases and the J gene end by 4 bases; junction bases not matched to a gene: 9. Germline CDR1 reads SGHTA; CDR2 reads FQGNSA. The CDR3 contains 16 residues. The CDR3 DNA reads as TGTGCCAGCAGCTACGGACAGGGACGCTGGGGAAACACCATATATTTT. This codes for CASSYGQGRWGNTIYF.

The gene calls are TRBV4-2 and TRBJ1-6, with D uncertain. V lost 3 bases to trimming and J lost 1 base, with 4 bases between them. This CDR3 contains 14 residues. From germline, CDR1 is LGHNA and CDR2 YNFKEQ. CDR3 coding DNA: TGTGCCAGCAGCCAGCAGTCCTATAATTCACCCCTCCACTTT. It specifies CASSQQSYNSPLHF.